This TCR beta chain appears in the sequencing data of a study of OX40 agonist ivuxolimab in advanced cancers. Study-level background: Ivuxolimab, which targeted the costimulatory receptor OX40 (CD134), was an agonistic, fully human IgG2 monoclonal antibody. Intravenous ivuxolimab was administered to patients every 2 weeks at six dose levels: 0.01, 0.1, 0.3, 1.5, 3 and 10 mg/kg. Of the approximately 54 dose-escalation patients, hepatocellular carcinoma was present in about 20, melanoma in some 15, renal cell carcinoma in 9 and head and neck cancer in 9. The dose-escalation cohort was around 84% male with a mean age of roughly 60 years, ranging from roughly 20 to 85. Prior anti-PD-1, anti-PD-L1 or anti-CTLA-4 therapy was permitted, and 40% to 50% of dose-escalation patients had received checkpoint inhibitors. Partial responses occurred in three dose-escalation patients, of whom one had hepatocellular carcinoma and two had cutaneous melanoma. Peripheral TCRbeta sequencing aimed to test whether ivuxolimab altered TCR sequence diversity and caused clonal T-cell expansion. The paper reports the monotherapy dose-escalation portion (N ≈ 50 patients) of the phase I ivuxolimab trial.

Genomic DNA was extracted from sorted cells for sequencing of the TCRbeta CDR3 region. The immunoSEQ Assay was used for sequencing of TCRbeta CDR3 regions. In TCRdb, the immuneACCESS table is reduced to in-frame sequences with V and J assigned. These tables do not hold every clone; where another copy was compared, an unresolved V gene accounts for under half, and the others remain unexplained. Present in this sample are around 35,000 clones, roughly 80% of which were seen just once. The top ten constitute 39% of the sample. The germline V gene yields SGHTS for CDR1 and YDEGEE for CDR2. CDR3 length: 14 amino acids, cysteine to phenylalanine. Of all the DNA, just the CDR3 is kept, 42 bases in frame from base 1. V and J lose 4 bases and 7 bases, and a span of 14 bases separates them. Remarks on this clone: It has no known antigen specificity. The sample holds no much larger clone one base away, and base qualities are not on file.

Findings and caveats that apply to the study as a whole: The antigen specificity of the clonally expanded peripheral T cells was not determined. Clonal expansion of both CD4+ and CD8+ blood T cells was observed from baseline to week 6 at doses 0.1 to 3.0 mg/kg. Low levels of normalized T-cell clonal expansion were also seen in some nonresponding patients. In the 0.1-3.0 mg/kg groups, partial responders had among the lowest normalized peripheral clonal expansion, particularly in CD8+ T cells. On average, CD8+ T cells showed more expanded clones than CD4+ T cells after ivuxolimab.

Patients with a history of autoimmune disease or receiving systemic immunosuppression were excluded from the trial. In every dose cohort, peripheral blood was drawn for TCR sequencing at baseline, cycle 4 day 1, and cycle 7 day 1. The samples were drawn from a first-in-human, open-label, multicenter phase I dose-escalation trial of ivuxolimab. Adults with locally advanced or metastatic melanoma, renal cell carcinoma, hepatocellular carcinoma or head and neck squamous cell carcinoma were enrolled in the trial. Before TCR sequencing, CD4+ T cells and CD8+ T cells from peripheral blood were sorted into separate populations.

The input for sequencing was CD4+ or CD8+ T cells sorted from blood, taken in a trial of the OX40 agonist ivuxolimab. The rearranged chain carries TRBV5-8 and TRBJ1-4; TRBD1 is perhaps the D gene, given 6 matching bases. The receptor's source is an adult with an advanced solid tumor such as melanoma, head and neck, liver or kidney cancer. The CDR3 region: CASSIAGAGEKLFF. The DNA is TGTGCCAGCAGCATCGCAGGGGCTGGTGAAAAACTGTTTTTT.